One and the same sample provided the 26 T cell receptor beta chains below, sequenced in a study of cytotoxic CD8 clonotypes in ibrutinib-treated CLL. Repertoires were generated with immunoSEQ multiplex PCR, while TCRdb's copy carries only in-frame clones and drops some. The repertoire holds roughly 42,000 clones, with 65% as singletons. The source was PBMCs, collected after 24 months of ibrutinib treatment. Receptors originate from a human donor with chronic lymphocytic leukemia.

The chain's CDR3 is CASSQEGSGTGSPLHF. DNA of the CDR3: TGTGCCAGCAGCCAAGAGGGATCAGGGACGGGATCACCCCTCCACTTT. This sequence joins TRBV4-2 and TRBJ1-6; a possible D gene is TRBD1 (5 bases). The length of the CDR3 is 16 residues. The germline V and J ends were trimmed by 0 bases and 10 bases, with 16 bases remaining between them. The V gene's germline CDR1 is LGHNA and CDR2 YNFKEQ.

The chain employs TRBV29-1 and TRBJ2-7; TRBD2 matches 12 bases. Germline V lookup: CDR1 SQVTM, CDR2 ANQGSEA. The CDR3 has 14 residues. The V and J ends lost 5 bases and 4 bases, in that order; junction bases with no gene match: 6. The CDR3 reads CSVLLAGGRYEQYF. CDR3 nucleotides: TGCAGCGTTCTACTAGCGGGAGGTCGTTACGAGCAGTACTTC.

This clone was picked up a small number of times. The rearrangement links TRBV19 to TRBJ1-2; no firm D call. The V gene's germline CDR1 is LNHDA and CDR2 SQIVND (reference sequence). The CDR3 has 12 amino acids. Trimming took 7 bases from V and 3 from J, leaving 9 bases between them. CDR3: CASKEGDYGYTF. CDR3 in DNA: TGTGCCAGTAAGGAGGGAGACTATGGCTACACCTTC.

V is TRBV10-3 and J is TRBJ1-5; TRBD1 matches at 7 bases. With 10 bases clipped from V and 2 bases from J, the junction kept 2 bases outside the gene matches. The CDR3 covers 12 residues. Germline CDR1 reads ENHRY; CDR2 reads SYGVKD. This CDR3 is CASGQGNQPQHF. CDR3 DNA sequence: TGTGCCAGCGGACAGGGCAATCAGCCCCAGCATTTT.

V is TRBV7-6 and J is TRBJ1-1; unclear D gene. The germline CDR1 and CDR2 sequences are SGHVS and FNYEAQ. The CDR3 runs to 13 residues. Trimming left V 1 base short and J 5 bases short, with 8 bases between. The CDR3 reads CASSLDLVTEAFF. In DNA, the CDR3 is TGTGCCAGCAGCTTAGATTTGGTTACTGAAGCTTTCTTT.

As DNA, the CDR3 is TGTGCCAGCAGTCCCCTAGAGGGGCGGGAGACCAAAAACATTCAGTACTTC. This gives the protein CASSPLEGRETKNIQYF. V and J are TRBV28 and TRBJ2-4, with TRBD2 identical over 7 bases. Germline V lookup: CDR1 MDHEN, CDR2 SYDVKM. This CDR3 contains 17 residues. J lost 2 bases, V lost 5 bases, and 12 bases had no gene match.

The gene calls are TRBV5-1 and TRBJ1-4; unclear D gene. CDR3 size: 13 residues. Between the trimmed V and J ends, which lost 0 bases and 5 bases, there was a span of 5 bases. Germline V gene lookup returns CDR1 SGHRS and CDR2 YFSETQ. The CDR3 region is CASSLGRNEKLFF. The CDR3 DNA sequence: TGCGCCAGCAGCTTGGGAAGGAATGAAAAACTGTTTTTT. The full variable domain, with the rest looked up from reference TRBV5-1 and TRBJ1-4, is KAGVTQTPRYLIKTRGQQVTLSCSPISGHRSVSWYQQTPGQGLQFLFEYFSETQRNKGNFPGRFSGRQFSNSRSEMNVSTLELGDSALYLCASSLGRNEKLFFGSGTQLSVL.

CDR3 sequence: CASSRGTSGFSYEQYF. In nucleotides, the CDR3 is TGTGCCAGCAGCCGTGGGACTAGCGGATTCTCCTACGAGCAGTACTTC. V is TRBV7-2 and J is TRBJ2-7; 11 bases align to TRBD2. The germline V gene encodes CDR1 SGHTA and CDR2 FQGNSA. The J segment lost 0 bases and the V segment lost 5 bases, leaving 6 bases of the junction unmatched. The CDR3 runs to 16 residues.

Here the CDR3 DNA reads TGTGCCAGCAGCAACCCCTTTAGTGAGCAGTTCTTC. Its translation is CASSNPFSEQFF. The rearrangement uses TRBV27 and TRBJ2-1, with no clear D. Trimming stripped 6 bases from V and 9 bases from J, with 12 bases between. CDR3 size: 12 residues. The germline gives CDR1 MNHEY, CDR2 SMNVEV (reference sequence).

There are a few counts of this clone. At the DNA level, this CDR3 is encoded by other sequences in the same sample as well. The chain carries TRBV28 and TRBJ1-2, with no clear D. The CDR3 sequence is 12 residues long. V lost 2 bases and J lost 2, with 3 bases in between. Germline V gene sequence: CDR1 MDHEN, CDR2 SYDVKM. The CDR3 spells CASSLGNYGYTF. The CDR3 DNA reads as TGTGCCAGCAGTTTAGGGAACTATGGCTACACCTTC.

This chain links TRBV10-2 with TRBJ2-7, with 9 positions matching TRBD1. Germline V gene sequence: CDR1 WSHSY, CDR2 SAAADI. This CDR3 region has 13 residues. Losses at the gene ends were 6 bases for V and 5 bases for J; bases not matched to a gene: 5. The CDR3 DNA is TGCGCCAGCAGAGAGGGACAGGGTCACGAGCAGTACTTC. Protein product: CASREGQGHEQYF.

This CDR3 is CASSYTSGGAVYF. The DNA for the CDR3 is TGTGCCAGCAGTTACACTAGCGGGGGGGCGGTGTACTTC. This chain joins TRBV6-5 and TRBJ2-7, with 13 bases aligning to TRBD2. With V trimmed by 2 bases and J by 12 bases, 4 bases remained unmatched. The CDR3 length is 13 residues. CDR1 is MNHEY, CDR2 SVGAGI, per germline.

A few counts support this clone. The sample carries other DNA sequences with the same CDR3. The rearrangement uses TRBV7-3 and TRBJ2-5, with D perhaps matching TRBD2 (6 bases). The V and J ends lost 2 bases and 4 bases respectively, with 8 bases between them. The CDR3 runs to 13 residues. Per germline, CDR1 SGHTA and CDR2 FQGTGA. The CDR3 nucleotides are TGTGCCAGCAGCTTAGGGGGACTAGAGACCCAGTACTTC. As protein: CASSLGGLETQYF.

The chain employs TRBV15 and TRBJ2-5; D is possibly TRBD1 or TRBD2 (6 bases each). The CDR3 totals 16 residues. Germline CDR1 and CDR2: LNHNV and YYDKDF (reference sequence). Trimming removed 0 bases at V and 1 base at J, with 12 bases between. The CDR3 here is CATSREGAGPQETQYF. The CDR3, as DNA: TGTGCCACCAGCAGAGAGGGGGCGGGGCCCCAAGAGACCCAGTACTTC.

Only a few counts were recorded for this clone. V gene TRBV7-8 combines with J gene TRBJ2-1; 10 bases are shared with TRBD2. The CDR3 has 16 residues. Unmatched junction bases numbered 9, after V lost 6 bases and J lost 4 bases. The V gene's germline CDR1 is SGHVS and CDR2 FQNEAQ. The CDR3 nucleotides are TGTGCCAGCAGACGAGCGACTAGCGGGTCGTACAATGAGCAGTTCTTC. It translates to CASRRATSGSYNEQFF.

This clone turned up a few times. CDR3 sequence reads: CASSSPPDTQYF. CDR3 DNA sequence: TGTGCCAGCAGCTCACCCCCCGATACGCAGTATTTT. The chain has TRBV7-2 and TRBJ2-3; D not certain. Looked up from germline, CDR1 is SGHTA and CDR2 is FQGNSA. V shed 4 bases and J shed 6 bases, with 8 bases lying between them. This CDR3 contains 12 residues.

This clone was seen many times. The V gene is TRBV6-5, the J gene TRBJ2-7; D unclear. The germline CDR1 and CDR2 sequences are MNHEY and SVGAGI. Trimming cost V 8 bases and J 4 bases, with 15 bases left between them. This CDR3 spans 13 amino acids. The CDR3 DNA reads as TGTGCCAGCGGCGACTCACACAGTTACGAGCAGTACTTC. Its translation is CASGDSHSYEQYF.

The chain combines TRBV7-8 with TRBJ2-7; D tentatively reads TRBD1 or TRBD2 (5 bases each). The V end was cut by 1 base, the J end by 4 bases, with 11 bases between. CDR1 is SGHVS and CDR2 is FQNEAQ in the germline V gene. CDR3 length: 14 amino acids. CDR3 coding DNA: TGTGCCAGCAGCTTAGTTGGGGGACCTTACGAGCAGTACTTC. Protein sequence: CASSLVGGPYEQYF.

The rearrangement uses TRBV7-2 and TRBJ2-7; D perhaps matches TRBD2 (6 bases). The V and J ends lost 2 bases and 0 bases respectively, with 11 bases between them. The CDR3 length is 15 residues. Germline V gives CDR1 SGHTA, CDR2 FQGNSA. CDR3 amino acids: CASSLTDYYSYEQYF. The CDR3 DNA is TGTGCCAGCAGCTTAACGGACTACTACTCCTACGAGCAGTACTTC.

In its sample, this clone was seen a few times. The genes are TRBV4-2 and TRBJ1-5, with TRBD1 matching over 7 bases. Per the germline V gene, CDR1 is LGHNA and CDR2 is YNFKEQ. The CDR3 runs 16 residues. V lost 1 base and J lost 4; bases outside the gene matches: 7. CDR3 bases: TGTGCCAGCAGCCAAGGGGGACAGCCTGGAAATCAGCCCCAGCATTTT. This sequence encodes CASSQGGQPGNQPQHF.

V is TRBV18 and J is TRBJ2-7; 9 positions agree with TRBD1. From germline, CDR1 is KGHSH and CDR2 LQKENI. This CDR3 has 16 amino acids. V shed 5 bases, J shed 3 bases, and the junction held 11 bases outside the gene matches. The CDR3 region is CASSATRDRVNYEQYF. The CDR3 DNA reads TGTGCCAGCTCAGCCACCCGGGACAGGGTAAACTACGAGCAGTACTTC.

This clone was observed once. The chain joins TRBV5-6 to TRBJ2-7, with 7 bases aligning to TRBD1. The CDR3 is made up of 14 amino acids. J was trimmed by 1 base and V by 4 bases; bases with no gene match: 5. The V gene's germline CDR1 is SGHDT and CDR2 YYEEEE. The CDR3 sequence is CASSAKQGSYEQYF. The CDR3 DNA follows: TGTGCCAGCAGCGCGAAACAGGGGTCCTACGAGCAGTACTTC.

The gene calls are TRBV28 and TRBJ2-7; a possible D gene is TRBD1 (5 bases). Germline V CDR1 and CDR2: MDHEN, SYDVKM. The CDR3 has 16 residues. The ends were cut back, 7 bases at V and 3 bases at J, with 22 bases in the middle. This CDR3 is CASTSTGRGLNYEQYF. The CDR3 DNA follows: TGTGCCAGCACTTCAACCGGTAGGGGTCTGAACTACGAGCAGTACTTC.

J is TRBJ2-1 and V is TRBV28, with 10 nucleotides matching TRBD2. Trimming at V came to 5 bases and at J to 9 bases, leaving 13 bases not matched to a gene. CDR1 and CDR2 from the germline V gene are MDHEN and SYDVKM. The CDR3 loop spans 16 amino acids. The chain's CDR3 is CASSEVAGGPVSEQFF. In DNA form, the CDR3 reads TGTGCCAGCAGTGAAGTAGCGGGGGGCCCGGTGAGTGAGCAGTTCTTC. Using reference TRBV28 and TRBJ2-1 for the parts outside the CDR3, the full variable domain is DVKVTQSSRYLVKRTGEKVFLECVQDMDHENMFWYRQDPGLGLRLIYFSYDVKMKEKGDIPEGYSVSREKKERFSLILESASTNQTSMYLCASSEVAGGPVSEQFFGPGTRLTVL.

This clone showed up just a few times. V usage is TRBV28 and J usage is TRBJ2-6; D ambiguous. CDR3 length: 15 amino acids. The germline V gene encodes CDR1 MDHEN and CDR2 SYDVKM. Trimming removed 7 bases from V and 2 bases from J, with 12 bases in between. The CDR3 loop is CASTKQGAGANVLTF. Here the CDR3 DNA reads TGTGCCAGCACAAAACAAGGAGCTGGGGCCAACGTCCTGACTTTC.

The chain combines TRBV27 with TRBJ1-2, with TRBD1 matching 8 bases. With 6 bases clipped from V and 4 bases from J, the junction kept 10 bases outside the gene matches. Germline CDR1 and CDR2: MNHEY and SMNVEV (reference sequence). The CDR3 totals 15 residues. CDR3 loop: CASSIGQGTVYGYTF. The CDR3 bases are TGTGCCAGCAGCATCGGACAGGGAACTGTCTATGGCTACACCTTC.